Each of the 19 T cell receptor beta chains below was sequenced from the same sample in a study of blood T cell repertoires in COVID-19. Generated by immunoSEQ multiplex PCR, the TCRdb table keeps only in-frame clones and is missing some. The sample holds around 250,000 clones, approximately 87% seen once. Material: peripheral blood. These receptors all stem from a human donor in a cohort sampled during active COVID-19.

This clone was observed a handful of times. The chain joins TRBV7-2 to TRBJ2-5; maybe TRBD2 (5 bases). The CDR3 has 14 residues. Germline V gene sequence: CDR1 SGHTA, CDR2 FQGNSA. V was pared by 3 bases and J by 3 bases, with 11 bases between. CDR3 DNA sequence: TGTGCCAGCAGCTTCTCACTAGGGAAAGAGACCCAGTACTTC. Translating it yields CASSFSLGKETQYF.

This clone was observed a single time. The chain carries TRBV4-3 and TRBJ1-3; 9 bases are a match to TRBD1. This CDR3 has 18 amino acids. V shed 5 bases, J shed 0 bases, and the junction held 11 bases outside the gene matches. Germline loops: CDR1 LGHNA, CDR2 YSLEER. Written as DNA, the CDR3 is TGCGCCAGCAGCTACCAGACCGGGACAGGGATCTCTGGAAACACCATATATTTT. Protein: CASSYQTGTGISGNTIYF.

CDR3 in amino acids: CASSPPGSLGLAGKQETQYF. CDR3 in DNA: TGTGCCAGCAGCCCCCCAGGGTCGTTGGGACTAGCGGGGAAACAAGAGACCCAGTACTTC. The chain joins TRBV3-1 (or the pseudogene TRBV3-2) to TRBJ2-5, with 13 bases fitting TRBD2. CDR1 and CDR2 from the germline V gene are LGHDT and YNNKEL (reference sequence). The J segment lost 2 bases and the V segment lost 4 bases, leaving 16 bases of the junction unmatched. The CDR3 length is 20 residues.

The V gene is TRBV12-3 or TRBV12-4, the J gene TRBJ1-1; D gene uncertain. The CDR3 runs 13 residues. Trimming took 3 bases from V and 10 from J, leaving 15 bases between them. CDR3: CASSFGERSGAFF. CDR3 DNA sequence: TGTGCCAGCAGTTTTGGGGAGAGGTCGGGAGCTTTCTTT.

The chain is built from TRBV6-5 and TRBJ1-2, with 9 bases identical to TRBD1. The CDR3 runs to 14 residues. Germline trimming cut 6 bases from V and 4 bases from J; bases unmatched to any gene: 6. Germline V gene data show CDR1 as MNHEY and CDR2 as SVGAGI. DNA of the CDR3: TGTGCCAGCAGGCAACAGACAGGGGGCTATGGCTACACCTTC. Translated, it gives CASRQQTGGYGYTF.

The J gene is TRBJ1-2, the V gene TRBV7-2; TRBD1 is a possible D gene (6 bases). Trimming pared 5 bases from V and 4 bases from J, leaving 17 bases between. This CDR3 is 15 amino acids long. The germline CDR1 and CDR2 sequences are SGHTA and FQGNSA. The CDR3 DNA reads as TGTGCCAGCAGCCTCCGGGGGGCGTGGAGCTATGGCTACACCTTC. It encodes CASSLRGAWSYGYTF.

In DNA, the CDR3 is TGTGCCAGCAGTTACAATGTCAGGGGGCTAGGTCAAGCTTTCTTT. It codes for CASSYNVRGLGQAFF. The gene calls are TRBV6-2 or TRBV6-3 and TRBJ1-1; 8 bases align to TRBD1. The V gene end was trimmed by 2 bases and the J gene end by 9 bases; junction bases not matched to a gene: 11. CDR1 and CDR2 (germline): MNHEY, SVGEGT. The CDR3 is made up of 15 amino acids.

The J gene is TRBJ2-1, the V gene TRBV15, with D tentatively TRBD1 (6 bases). V was cut by 3 bases and J by 5 bases, with 14 bases left in between. The CDR3 runs 15 residues. The germline gives CDR1 LNHNV, CDR2 YYDKDF (reference sequence). CDR3 coding DNA: TGTGCCACCAGCAGGGCAACTACAGGGAACAATGAGCAGTTCTTC. Translation: CATSRATTGNNEQFF.

The chain employs TRBV15 and TRBJ2-1; TRBD1 matches 7 bases. The CDR3 consists of 15 residues. Trimming took 5 bases from V and 5 from J; bases not matched to a gene: 9. CDR1 is LNHNV, CDR2 YYDKDF, per germline (reference sequence). DNA of the CDR3: TGTGCCACCAGCGGGGACAGATGGACGAACAATGAGCAGTTCTTC. Amino acids: CATSGDRWTNNEQFF.

The gene calls are TRBV27 and TRBJ1-3, with TRBD1 as a possible D gene (5 bases). The V and J ends lost 8 bases and 5 bases respectively, with 19 bases between them. Germline V lookup: CDR1 MNHEY, CDR2 SMNVEV (reference sequence). The CDR3 loop spans 15 amino acids. The CDR3 DNA reads as TGTGCCAGCGGTCTAAAACCGGGGGGTAGAAACACCATATATTTT. Translating gives CASGLKPGGRNTIYF.

The chain carries TRBV4-1 and TRBJ1-3; 7 positions agree with TRBD1. V was pared by 1 base and J by 4 bases, with 7 bases of the junction left unmatched. Germline CDR1 MGHRA, CDR2 YSYEKL. The length of the CDR3 is 16 residues. The CDR3 DNA sequence: TGCGCCAGCAGCCAAGTAGGGGGCGCTTACGGAAACACCATATATTTT. Amino acid sequence: CASSQVGGAYGNTIYF.

This clone was recorded only once. The gene calls are TRBV14 and TRBJ2-5; D is possibly TRBD2 (6 bases). This CDR3 is 14 amino acids long. The germline V gene has CDR1 SGHDN and CDR2 FVKESK. Between the trimmed V and J ends, which lost 4 bases and 1 base, there was a span of 10 bases. In DNA, the CDR3 is TGTGCCAGCAGCCGTAGCGGCCTCCAAGAGACCCAGTACTTC. Protein: CASSRSGLQETQYF.

There are a few counts of this clone. The chain carries TRBV28 and TRBJ2-2; 7 bases are a match to TRBD1. Germline V gene lookup returns CDR1 MDHEN and CDR2 SYDVKM. With V trimmed by 5 bases and J by 9 bases, 12 bases remained unmatched. This CDR3 has 15 residues. CDR3 bases: TGTGCCAGCAGTGGCCCTTCAGGGGGTATCAGGGAGCTGTTTTTT. Residues: CASSGPSGGIRELFF.

The V call is TRBV7-2, the J call TRBJ2-2; no firm D call. Trimming left V 3 bases short and J 1 base short, with 6 bases between. Germline V gives CDR1 SGHTA, CDR2 FQGNSA. The CDR3 is 14 residues long. This chain's CDR3 is CASSFGRNTGELFF. Written as DNA, the CDR3 is TGTGCCAGCAGCTTCGGTAGGAACACCGGGGAGCTGTTTTTT.

The V and J genes are TRBV27 and TRBJ2-1, with 11 bases lining up with TRBD2. Germline values: CDR1 MNHEY, CDR2 SMNVEV (reference sequence). The CDR3 runs 16 residues. V lost 6 bases to trimming and J lost 7 bases; unmatched junction nucleotides: 11. The CDR3 DNA reads as TGTGCCAGCAGAGAGACTAGCGGGGCCTCTAGGAATGAGCAGTTCTTC. It codes for CASRETSGASRNEQFF.

This rearrangement joins TRBV4-1 to TRBJ2-2; a weak D match, TRBD2 (5 bases). The V gene lost 3 bases and the J gene lost 6 bases, with 20 bases spanning the gap. Germline CDR1 is MGHRA and CDR2 is YSYEKL. CDR3 size: 17 residues. The CDR3 spells CASSHELRTSRPGELFF. Written as DNA, the CDR3 is TGCGCCAGCAGCCACGAGCTTAGGACTTCCCGGCCCGGGGAGCTGTTTTTT.

This chain links TRBV6-5 with TRBJ1-2, with TRBD1 as a possible D gene (6 bases). V lost 5 bases and J lost 4, with 14 bases in between. The CDR3 contains 14 residues. Germline CDR1 MNHEY, CDR2 SVGAGI. The CDR3 DNA is TGTGCCAGCAGTCAGGGGACAAGCGCCTATGGCTACACCTTC. It encodes CASSQGTSAYGYTF.

The genes are TRBV28 and TRBJ1-2, with a possible D match to TRBD1 (5 bases). The CDR3 is 13 residues long. Trimming shortened V by 6 bases and J by 4 bases, and 12 bases separated the two germline ends. CDR1 MDHEN and CDR2 SYDVKM come from the germline V gene. In DNA form, the CDR3 reads TGTGCCAGCAGAAAAGACAGCCCCTATGGCTACACCTTC. Its protein product is CASRKDSPYGYTF.

DNA of the CDR3: TGCAGCGTTGCAGCAGGGGGGATTTGGACTGAAGCTTTCTTT. Protein product: CSVAAGGIWTEAFF. J is TRBJ1-1 and V is TRBV29-1, with 7 bases identical to TRBD1. The CDR3 extends over 14 amino acids. CDR1 is SQVTM and CDR2 is ANQGSEA in the germline V gene. Trimming took 4 bases from V and 5 from J; bases not matched to a gene: 10.